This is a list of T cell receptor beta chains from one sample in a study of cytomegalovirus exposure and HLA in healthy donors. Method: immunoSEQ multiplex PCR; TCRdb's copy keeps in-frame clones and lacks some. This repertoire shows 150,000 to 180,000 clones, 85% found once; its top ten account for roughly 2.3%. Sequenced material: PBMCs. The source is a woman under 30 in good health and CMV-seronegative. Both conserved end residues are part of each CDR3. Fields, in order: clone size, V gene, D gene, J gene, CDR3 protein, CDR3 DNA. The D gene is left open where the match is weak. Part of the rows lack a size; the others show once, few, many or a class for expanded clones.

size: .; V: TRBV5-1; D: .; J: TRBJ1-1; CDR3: CASSSVGPSDTEAFF; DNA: TGCGCCAGCAGCTCGGTGGGCCCTTCGGACACTGAAGCTTTCTTT
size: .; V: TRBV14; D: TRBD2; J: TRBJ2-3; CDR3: CASSPPGRGAPYTDTQYF; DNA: TGTGCCAGCAGCCCCCCCGGGAGGGGGGCCCCCTACACAGATACGCAGTATTTT
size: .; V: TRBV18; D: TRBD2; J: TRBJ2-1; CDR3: CASSPAPTSGSASYNEQFF; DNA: TGTGCCAGCTCACCAGCCCCGACTAGCGGGTCCGCCTCCTACAATGAGCAGTTCTTC
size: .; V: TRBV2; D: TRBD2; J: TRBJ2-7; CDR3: CASSGLAGNEQYF; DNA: TGTGCCAGCAGTGGACTAGCGGGGAACGAGCAGTACTTC
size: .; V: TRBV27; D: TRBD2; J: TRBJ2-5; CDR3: CASSYLAEETQYF; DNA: TGTGCCAGCAGTTACCTAGCGGAAGAGACCCAGTACTTC
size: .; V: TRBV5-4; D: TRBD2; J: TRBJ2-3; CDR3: CASSPDLLAGVGDTQYF; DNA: TGTGCCAGCAGCCCAGATTTACTAGCGGGAGTAGGGGATACGCAGTATTTT
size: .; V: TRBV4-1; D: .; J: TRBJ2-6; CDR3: CASSLQSPTWGGAGANVLTF; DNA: TGCGCCAGCAGCCTTCAAAGTCCCACATGGGGCGGAGCTGGGGCCAACGTCCTGACTTTC
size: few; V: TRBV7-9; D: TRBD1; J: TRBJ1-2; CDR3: CASTPLKGALGYGYTF; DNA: TGTGCCAGCACCCCTTTAAAGGGGGCCCTTGGCTATGGCTACACCTTC
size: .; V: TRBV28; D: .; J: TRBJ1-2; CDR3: CASSLLSAQGGYTF; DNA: TGTGCCAGCAGTTTACTATCCGCCCAGGGGGGCTACACCTTC
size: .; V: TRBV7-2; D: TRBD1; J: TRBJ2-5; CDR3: CASRQDRGWQTQYF; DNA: TGTGCCAGCAGGCAGGACAGGGGATGGCAGACCCAGTACTTC
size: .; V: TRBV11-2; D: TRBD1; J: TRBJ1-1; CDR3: CASERTGGGLGTEAFF; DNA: TGTGCCAGCGAACGGACAGGGGGCGGGTTGGGCACTGAAGCTTTCTTT
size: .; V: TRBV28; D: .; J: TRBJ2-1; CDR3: CASIFSGGPDEQFF; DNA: TGTGCCAGCATTTTTTCCGGGGGGCCGGATGAGCAGTTCTTC
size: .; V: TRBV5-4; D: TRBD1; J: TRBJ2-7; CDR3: CASSFGTGTTYEQYF; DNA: TGTGCCAGCAGCTTTGGGACAGGGACTACCTACGAGCAGTACTTC
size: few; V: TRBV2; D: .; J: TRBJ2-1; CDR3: CATRRVGVSDNEQFF; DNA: TGTGCCACCAGGCGAGTAGGAGTTTCGGACAATGAGCAGTTCTTC
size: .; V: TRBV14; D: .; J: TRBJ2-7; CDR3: CASSQVGGRSYEQYF; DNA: TGTGCCAGCAGCCAAGTGGGCGGGCGATCCTACGAGCAGTACTTC
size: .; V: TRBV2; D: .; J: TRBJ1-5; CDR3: CASSPGQTQPQHF; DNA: TGTGCCAGCAGCCCTGGACAGACTCAGCCCCAGCATTTT
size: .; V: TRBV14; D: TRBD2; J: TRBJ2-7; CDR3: CASSQTGTRKYEQYF; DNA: TGTGCCAGCAGTCAGACCGGGACTAGAAAATACGAGCAGTACTTC
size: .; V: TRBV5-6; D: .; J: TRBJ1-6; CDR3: CASSEDTGTISPLHF; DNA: TGTGCCAGCAGCGAAGATACGGGAACCATTTCACCCCTCCACTTT
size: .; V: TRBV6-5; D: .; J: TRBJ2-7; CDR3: CASRTDYSYEQYF; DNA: TGTGCCAGCAGGACGGACTACAGCTACGAGCAGTACTTC
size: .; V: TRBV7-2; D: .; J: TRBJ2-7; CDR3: CASSLWAFYYEQYF; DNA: TGTGCCAGCAGCTTGTGGGCGTTTTATTACGAGCAGTACTTC
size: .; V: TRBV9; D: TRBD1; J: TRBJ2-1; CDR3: CASSRWGTGGDEQFF; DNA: TGTGCCAGCAGCCGATGGGGGACAGGGGGCGATGAGCAGTTCTTC
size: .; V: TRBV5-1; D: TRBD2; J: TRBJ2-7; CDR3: CASSPPGLAGAYEQYF; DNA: TGCGCCAGCAGCCCGCCTGGACTAGCGGGAGCTTACGAGCAGTACTTC
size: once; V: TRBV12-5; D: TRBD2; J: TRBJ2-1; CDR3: CASGPGTSAGGNNEQFF; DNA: TGTGCTAGTGGTCCCGGGACTAGCGCTGGGGGTAACAATGAGCAGTTCTTC
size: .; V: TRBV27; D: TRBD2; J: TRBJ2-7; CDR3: CASSFSGGVGYEQYF; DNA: TGTGCCAGCAGTTTTAGTGGGGGGGTCGGTTACGAGCAGTACTTC
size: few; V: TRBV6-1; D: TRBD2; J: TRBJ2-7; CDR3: CASSEAGTSGSYEQYF; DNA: TGTGCCAGCAGTGAAGCGGGGACTAGCGGTTCCTACGAGCAGTACTTC
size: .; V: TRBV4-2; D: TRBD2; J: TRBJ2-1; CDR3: CASSQTGLLTYNEQFF; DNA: TGTGCCAGCAGCCAAACGGGACTACTCACCTACAATGAGCAGTTCTTC
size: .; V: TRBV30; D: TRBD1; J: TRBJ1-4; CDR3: CAWGTGINEKLFF; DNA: TGTGCCTGGGGGACAGGGATTAATGAAAAACTGTTTTTT